Below, 32 T cell receptor beta chains from the same sample are listed, as sequenced in a study of shared clonotypes between healthy human individuals (dated by TCRdb to the early 2020s). The library was generated by the immunoSEQ multiplex PCR assay. TCRdb took this table from immuneACCESS and kept in-frame rearrangements with V and J called. Such tables lack part of the clones; where checked against another copy, unresolved V genes explain under half of the gap, and the rest is unexplained. This sample holds about 2.2 million clones; 85% to 95% were observed only once. The ten largest clones capture around 1.7% of the sample. For the CD8 naive samples, CD45RO-negative cells were positively selected for CCR7, yielding a CD45RA+CCR7+ population from which TemRA cells were excluded. The source material was naive CD8+ T cells from PBMCs. According to the study, the label for this sample's cell subset or site signals: CD45RA+CCR7+. The origin of the receptors is a man between 18 and 29 years old in good health. Some clones in this sample may be carry-over from other donors' samples.

V usage is TRBV4-2 and J usage is TRBJ2-1, with unresolved D. With 2 bases removed from V and 4 bases from J, the gap between germline ends came to 0 bases. Germline V gene data show CDR1 as LGHNA and CDR2 as YNFKEQ. The CDR3 has 11 amino acids. CDR3 DNA sequence: TGTGCCAGCAGCCAATACAATGAGCAGTTCTTC. As protein: CASSQYNEQFF.

This clone was recorded once. Other DNA sequences in the same sample also yield this CDR3. This rearrangement joins TRBV7-2 to TRBJ1-3; D not resolved. V lost 3 bases and J lost 4, with 10 bases in between. Germline CDR1 and CDR2: SGHTA and FQGNSA. This CDR3 has 14 amino acids. In DNA, the CDR3 is TGTGCCAGCAGCTTGTCCGGGTCAGGAAACACCATATATTTT. Translating gives CASSLSGSGNTIYF. Supplemented by reference TRBV7-2 and TRBJ1-3, the full variable domain reads GAGVSQSPSNKVTEKGKDVELRCDPISGHTALYWYRQSLGQGLEFLIYFQGNSAPDKSGLPSDRFSAERTGGSVSTLTIQRTQQEDSAVYLCASSLSGSGNTIYFGEGSWLTVV.

V and J are TRBV19 and TRBJ1-1; TRBD1 is a possible D gene (5 bases). The CDR3 consists of 13 residues. The germline V and J ends were trimmed by 4 bases and 3 bases, with 9 bases remaining between them. The V gene's germline CDR1 is LNHDA and CDR2 SQIVND (reference sequence). This CDR3 reads CASSSGAHTEAFF. DNA for the CDR3: TGTGCCAGTAGTAGTGGGGCACACACTGAAGCTTTCTTT.

V is TRBV9 and J is TRBJ2-3; 11 bases agree with TRBD2. Germline V gene sequence: CDR1 SGDLS, CDR2 YYNGEE. The CDR3 contains 17 residues. The V segment lost 2 bases and the J segment 3 bases; nucleotides outside the gene matches: 8. The CDR3, as DNA: TGTGCCAGCAGCGTTTTAGCGGGAGGGCCTCTGACAGATACGCAGTATTTT. Its translation: CASSVLAGGPLTDTQYF. The complete variable domain, with remaining parts taken from reference TRBV9 and TRBJ2-3, reads DSGVTQTPKHLITATGQRVTLRCSPRSGDLSVYWYQQSLDQGLQFLIQYYNGEERAKGNILERFSAQQFPDLHSELNLSSLELGDSALYFCASSVLAGGPLTDTQYFGPGTRLTVL.

This chain joins TRBV7-9 and TRBJ2-3, with TRBD1 as a possible D gene (6 bases). V was cut by 5 bases and J by 4 bases, with 19 bases left in between. CDR1 is SEHNR, CDR2 FQNEAQ, per germline (reference sequence). CDR3 length: 16 amino acids. The DNA for the CDR3 is TGTGCCAGCAGCCCGAAGCCGGGACACTTCCCAGATACGCAGTATTTT. It specifies CASSPKPGHFPDTQYF. The full variable domain, completed using reference TRBV7-9 and TRBJ2-3, is DTGVSQNPRHKITKRGQNVTFRCDPISEHNRLYWYRQTLGQGPEFLTYFQNEAQLEKSRLLSDRFSAERPKGSFSTLEIQRTEQGDSAMYLCASSPKPGHFPDTQYFGPGTRLTVL.

The gene calls are TRBV6-5 and TRBJ2-5; D possibly corresponds to TRBD2 (5 bases). The CDR3 is 13 amino acids. V was cut by 6 bases and J by 2 bases, with 10 bases left in between. The germline CDR1 and CDR2 sequences are MNHEY and SVGAGI. CDR3 protein: CASSPSGQETQYF. CDR3 in DNA: TGTGCCAGCAGCCCCTCGGGGCAAGAGACCCAGTACTTC.

This clone occurred a few times. The chain carries TRBV9 and TRBJ1-1; TRBD1 might be the D (5 bases). The ends were cut back, 0 bases at V and 1 base at J, with 10 bases in the middle. The CDR3 contains 15 residues. Germline values: CDR1 SGDLS, CDR2 YYNGEE. CDR3 in DNA: TGTGCCAGCAGCGTAGGCCCAGGGTGGAACACTGAAGCTTTCTTT. Its protein product is CASSVGPGWNTEAFF.

The gene calls are TRBV13 and TRBJ2-7, with 9 bases that match TRBD2. J was trimmed by 4 bases and V by 5 bases; bases with no gene match: 12. The CDR3 loop spans 16 amino acids. Germline CDR1 is PRHDT and CDR2 is FYEKMQ (reference sequence). The CDR3 loop is CASSPGAGGLRYEQYF. CDR3 DNA sequence: TGTGCCAGCAGCCCAGGGGCGGGAGGGTTAAGGTACGAGCAGTACTTC.

The rearrangement joins TRBV5-8 to TRBJ2-5; 7 bases are a match to TRBD1. The germline V gene encodes CDR1 SGHTS and CDR2 YDEGEE. This CDR3 is 14 amino acids long. The trim removed 6 bases at V and 2 bases at J, leaving 7 bases unmatched. CDR3 in amino acids: CASNPWGQQETQYF. The CDR3 DNA reads as TGTGCCAGCAACCCTTGGGGACAGCAAGAGACCCAGTACTTC.

About this clone itself: Additional DNA sequences in this sample encode the identical CDR3. The rearrangement links TRBV7-9 to TRBJ2-1, with D possibly TRBD2 on 6 matching bases. The germline gives CDR1 SEHNR, CDR2 FQNEAQ (reference sequence). V lost 4 bases and J lost 0, with 13 bases in between. This CDR3 contains 16 residues. The CDR3, as DNA: TGTGCCAGCAGCTCACTGGCGGGGTCCTCCTACAATGAGCAGTTCTTC. Its protein is CASSSLAGSSYNEQFF. The full variable domain, its missing parts supplied by reference TRBV7-9 and TRBJ2-1, is DTGVSQNPRHKITKRGQNVTFRCDPISEHNRLYWYRQTLGQGPEFLTYFQNEAQLEKSRLLSDRFSAERPKGSFSTLEIQRTEQGDSAMYLCASSSLAGSSYNEQFFGPGTRLTVL.

About this clone itself: The same CDR3 also results from other DNA sequences found in this sample. The chain couples TRBV7-9 to TRBJ2-7; TRBD1 is a possible D gene (5 bases). CDR3 length: 13 amino acids. Trimming took 1 base from V and 5 from J, leaving 9 bases between them. Germline lookup yields CDR1 SEHNR and CDR2 FQNEAQ (reference sequence). The CDR3 sequence: CASSLGRGNEQYF. DNA for the CDR3: TGTGCCAGCAGCTTAGGAAGGGGAAACGAGCAGTACTTC.

Comment on this clone: Other DNA sequences of this sample code for an identical CDR3. The genes are TRBV5-4 and TRBJ1-1, with D hard to call. Trimming pared 1 base from V and 0 bases from J, leaving 4 bases between. The CDR3 sequence is 13 residues long. Germline-derived CDR1 and CDR2 are SGHNT and YYREEE (reference sequence). CDR3 amino acids: CASSLRVNTEAFF. DNA for the CDR3: TGTGCCAGCAGCTTGCGGGTGAACACTGAAGCTTTCTTT. Full variable domain (outside the CDR3, taken from reference TRBV5-4 and TRBJ1-1): ETGVTQSPTHLIKTRGQQVTLRCSSQSGHNTVSWYQQALGQGPQFIFQYYREEENGRGNFPPRFSGLQFPNYSSELNVNALELDDSALYLCASSLRVNTEAFFGQGTRLTVV.

The chain employs TRBV28 and TRBJ2-2; D call uncertain. This CDR3 spans 14 amino acids. Germline V gene sequence: CDR1 MDHEN, CDR2 SYDVKM. With 7 bases removed from V and 4 bases from J, the gap between germline ends came to 13 bases. The CDR3 bases are TGTGCCAGCACCCCCAATCGTGTCACCGGGGAGCTGTTTTTT. It codes for CASTPNRVTGELFF.

V is TRBV9 and J is TRBJ2-1, with D tentatively TRBD1 (6 bases). Germline CDR1 and CDR2: SGDLS and YYNGEE. V lost 6 bases and J 1 base, leaving 11 bases between the germline ends. The CDR3 loop spans 14 amino acids. CDR3 in DNA: TGTGCCAGCAACGATCAGGGGTCCTACAATGAGCAGTTCTTC. This encodes CASNDQGSYNEQFF.

As regards this clone: The missing conserved phenylalanine or tryptophan at the end of this CDR3 makes a read error likely. No DNA is shown, since the ends of the CDR3 on it are uncertain; the CDR3 is the one TCRdb lists. The chain is built from TRBV11-2 and TRBJ2-7. Germline CDR1 SGHAT, CDR2 FQNNGV. From its first to its last residue, the CDR3 has 10 amino acids. The CDR3: CASSQRGTHD.

This clone came up a few times. This rearrangement joins TRBV30 to TRBJ1-5, with 7 bases lining up with TRBD1. With 2 bases clipped from V and 9 bases from J, the junction kept 10 bases outside the gene matches. Germline assignment: CDR1 GTSNPN and CDR2 SVGIG (reference sequence). This CDR3 is 14 amino acids long. CDR3 residues: CAWSLQGVARPQHF. CDR3 nucleotides: TGTGCCTGGAGTCTTCAGGGGGTGGCGAGGCCCCAGCATTTT.

This clone was seen a few times. This chain connects TRBV19 to TRBJ2-1; D gene unclear. Germline loops: CDR1 LNHDA, CDR2 SQIVND (reference sequence). The CDR3 spans 16 residues. Trimming removed 1 base at V and 8 bases at J, with 18 bases between. For the CDR3, the DNA is TGTGCCAGTAGTATAGTGTATAGGGCGCAGCACCATGAGCAGTTCTTC. This sequence encodes CASSIVYRAQHHEQFF.

The chain is built from TRBV29-1 and TRBJ2-5, with no clear D. Germline values: CDR1 SQVTM, CDR2 ANQGSEA. This CDR3 is built from 11 residues. The V gene lost 5 bases and the J gene lost 2 bases, with 6 bases spanning the gap. Here the CDR3 DNA reads TGCAGCGTTCTGGGTCAAGAGACCCAGTACTTC. As protein: CSVLGQETQYF. The whole variable domain, remainder taken from reference TRBV29-1 and TRBJ2-5, is SAVISQKPSRDICQRGTSLTIQCQVDSQVTMMFWYRQQPGQSLTLIATANQGSEATYESGFVIDKFPISRPNLTFSTLTVSNMSPEDSSIYLCSVLGQETQYFGPGTRLLVL.

The rearrangement uses TRBV19 and TRBJ1-3; no definite D call. The CDR3 is 13 amino acids. Germline CDR1 and CDR2: LNHDA and SQIVND (reference sequence). Deletions cut 1 base from V and 8 bases from J, with 9 bases between. The CDR3 DNA reads TGTGCCAGTAGTATAGGTTCCCGGGACACCATATATTTT. It codes for CASSIGSRDTIYF.

The chain joins TRBV2 to TRBJ1-1; maybe TRBD1 (5 bases). The CDR3 is made up of 15 amino acids. Germline V CDR1 and CDR2: SNHLY, FYNNEI. Trimming pared 3 bases from V and 3 bases from J, leaving 14 bases between. In nucleotides, the CDR3 is TGTGCCAGCAGTGATATCTGGGGAGGGGACACTGAAGCTTTCTTT. Translated: CASSDIWGGDTEAFF.

The rearrangement links TRBV5-1 to TRBJ2-1; 8 nucleotides agree with TRBD2. V dropped 1 base and J dropped 0; count of bases not matched to a gene: 9. From germline, CDR1 is SGHRS and CDR2 YFSETQ. The CDR3 is 18 residues long. CDR3 region: CASSLFPSGRDSYNEQFF. The CDR3 nucleotides are TGCGCCAGCAGCTTGTTTCCCAGCGGGAGAGACTCCTACAATGAGCAGTTCTTC. The full variable domain, completed using reference TRBV5-1 and TRBJ2-1, is KAGVTQTPRYLIKTRGQQVTLSCSPISGHRSVSWYQQTPGQGLQFLFEYFSETQRNKGNFPGRFSGRQFSNSRSEMNVSTLELGDSALYLCASSLFPSGRDSYNEQFFGPGTRLTVL.

The chain is built from TRBV28 and TRBJ1-5; tentative D call: TRBD1 (6 bases). Germline CDR1 and CDR2: MDHEN and SYDVKM. Trimming cost V 6 bases and J 0 bases, with 9 bases left between them. The CDR3 loop spans 14 amino acids. Written as DNA, the CDR3 is TGTGCCAGCAGGGACAGCCCTAGCAATCAGCCCCAGCATTTT. It specifies CASRDSPSNQPQHF.

The rearrangement uses TRBV11-2 and TRBJ2-7; possibly TRBD1 or TRBD2 for D (6 bases each). Trimming stripped 4 bases from V and 9 bases from J, with 16 bases between. The CDR3 is made up of 13 amino acids. Germline V gives CDR1 SGHAT, CDR2 FQNNGV. CDR3 sequence reads: CASSWGAREAQYF. CDR3 nucleotides: TGTGCCAGCAGCTGGGGGGCGCGGGAAGCGCAGTACTTC.

The chain uses TRBV30 and TRBJ2-5; the match to TRBD2 covers 7 bases. CDR1 is GTSNPN, CDR2 SVGIG, per germline (reference sequence). The CDR3 sequence is 15 residues long. With 1 base clipped from V and 2 bases from J, the junction kept 7 bases outside the gene matches. The DNA of the CDR3 is TGTGCCTGGAGTGGACGATGGCGGGAGCAAGAGACCCAGTACTTC. This encodes CAWSGRWREQETQYF.

The V gene is TRBV9, the J gene TRBJ2-3; TRBD2 agrees at 7 bases. J was trimmed by 2 bases and V by 4 bases; bases with no gene match: 10. Germline CDR1 is SGDLS and CDR2 is YYNGEE. This CDR3 spans 16 amino acids. The CDR3: CASSITLAGATDTQYF. The CDR3 DNA is TGTGCCAGCAGCATTACTTTAGCGGGCGCCACAGATACGCAGTATTTT. The full variable domain, its missing parts supplied by reference TRBV9 and TRBJ2-3, is DSGVTQTPKHLITATGQRVTLRCSPRSGDLSVYWYQQSLDQGLQFLIQYYNGEERAKGNILERFSAQQFPDLHSELNLSSLELGDSALYFCASSITLAGATDTQYFGPGTRLTVL.

CDR3 sequence (DNA): TGTGCCAGCAGGCGGACGGGGAGCGCGAACACCGGGGAGCTGTTTTTT. The encoded protein is CASRRTGSANTGELFF. V and J are TRBV14 and TRBJ2-2, with D tentatively TRBD2 (5 bases). This CDR3 comprises 16 residues. Per germline, CDR1 SGHDN and CDR2 FVKESK. Trimming cost V 6 bases and J 0 bases, with 14 bases left between them.

The J gene is TRBJ2-5, the V gene TRBV7-3; 8 bases match TRBD2. The J segment lost 4 bases and the V segment lost 5 bases, leaving 12 bases of the junction unmatched. The CDR3 contains 16 residues. Germline CDR1 reads SGHTA; CDR2 reads FQGTGA. CDR3 protein: CASSPLGRVGPETQYF. The CDR3 DNA reads as TGTGCCAGCAGCCCCCTCGGGAGGGTAGGACCAGAGACCCAGTACTTC.

As concerns this clone: The same CDR3 arises from other DNA sequences in this sample as well. This chain connects TRBV28 to TRBJ1-1; D remains unclear. Trimming left V 2 bases short and J 5 bases short, with 6 bases between. The CDR3 is 12 amino acids. Germline CDR1 is MDHEN and CDR2 is SYDVKM. The CDR3 reads CASSLGLTEAFF. CDR3 DNA: TGTGCCAGCAGTTTAGGGCTGACTGAAGCTTTCTTT.

This rearrangement joins TRBV9 to TRBJ2-2; D ambiguous. CDR3 length equals 16 residues. Germline V gene sequence: CDR1 SGDLS, CDR2 YYNGEE. Trimming took off 4 bases at V and 3 bases at J, with 16 bases between the two ends. The CDR3 coding sequence is TGTGCCAGCAGCCCCCCCCTGGAGTTCGACACCGGGGAGCTGTTTTTT. Translated: CASSPPLEFDTGELFF.

The genes are TRBV15 and TRBJ2-7; D gene unclear. Germline CDR1 LNHNV, CDR2 YYDKDF (reference sequence). The V end lost 2 bases, the J end lost 2 bases, and 25 bases lay between the germline ends. This CDR3 has 19 amino acids. CDR3 in amino acids: CATSRFSDLEEASTYEQYF. CDR3 nucleotides: TGTGCCACCAGCAGATTCTCGGACCTTGAAGAAGCTTCCACCTACGAGCAGTACTTC.

J is TRBJ1-5 and V is TRBV28; D may be TRBD1 (6 bases). Germline V gene lookup returns CDR1 MDHEN and CDR2 SYDVKM. Trimming removed 4 bases at V and 5 bases at J, with 12 bases between. The length of the CDR3 is 14 residues. The CDR3 DNA is TGTGCCAGCAGTTCCACAGGGTTATATCAGCCCCAGCATTTT. This sequence encodes CASSSTGLYQPQHF.

The gene calls are TRBV19 and TRBJ2-7; 10 bases map to TRBD2. The CDR3 covers 15 residues. Germline V CDR1 and CDR2: LNHDA, SQIVND (reference sequence). V was pared by 6 bases and J by 3 bases, with 8 bases of the junction left unmatched. The chain's CDR3 is CASSTSGARNYEQYF. The CDR3 DNA reads TGTGCCAGTAGCACTAGCGGGGCAAGAAACTACGAGCAGTACTTC.